Following are 20 T cell receptor beta chains from one sample sequenced in a study of OX40 agonist ivuxolimab in advanced cancers. Using immunoSEQ multiplex PCR, the repertoire was profiled, and TCRdb retains in-frame clones only, with some absent. This sample yields roughly 14,000 clones, of which around 80% are seen a single time; around an eighth belongs to the top ten. Source: CD4+ or CD8+ T cells sorted from blood, taken in a trial of the OX40 agonist ivuxolimab. These receptors came from an adult with an advanced solid tumor such as melanoma, head and neck, liver or kidney cancer.

This clone was counted between two and nine times. The chain links TRBV5-4 to TRBJ2-7, with 10 bases fitting TRBD1. Germline values: CDR1 SGHNT, CDR2 YYREEE (reference sequence). Germline trimming cut 5 bases from V and 6 bases from J; bases unmatched to any gene: 8. The CDR3 runs to 14 residues. The CDR3 DNA sequence: TGTGCCAGCAGGGCCGGGACAGGGGTTGCCGAGCAGTACTTC. Translation gives CASRAGTGVAEQYF. Full variable domain (outside the CDR3, taken from reference TRBV5-4 and TRBJ2-7): ETGVTQSPTHLIKTRGQQVTLRCSSQSGHNTVSWYQQALGQGPQFIFQYYREEENGRGNFPPRFSGLQFPNYSSELNVNALELDDSALYLCASRAGTGVAEQYFGPGTRLTVT.

The chain's CDR3 is CASRTSPQGENYGYTF. In nucleotides, the CDR3 is TGCGCCAGCAGAACAAGCCCACAGGGGGAAAACTATGGCTACACCTTC. The chain uses TRBV4-1 and TRBJ1-2; 8 nucleotides agree with TRBD1. V shed 6 bases and J 2 bases; nucleotides not matched to a gene: 11. The germline CDR1 and CDR2 sequences are MGHRA and YSYEKL. The CDR3 length is 16 residues.

The chain employs TRBV5-1 and TRBJ2-6; D uncertain. The CDR3 is 14 residues long. Germline assignment: CDR1 SGHRS and CDR2 YFSETQ. The V gene lost 6 bases and the J gene lost 0 bases, with 7 bases spanning the gap. The CDR3: CASTLSSGANVLTF. DNA of the CDR3: TGCGCCAGCACCCTCAGCTCTGGGGCCAACGTCCTGACTTTC.

This clone is a singleton in its sample. CDR3 nucleotide sequence: TGTGCCAGCAGCCCCCCAAGGGGAGCGCCAGACCGCACAGATACGCAGTATTTT. Protein: CASSPPRGAPDRTDTQYF. The rearrangement joins TRBV7-9 to TRBJ2-3, with D perhaps TRBD1 or TRBD2 (5 bases each). Germline V gene data show CDR1 as SEHNR and CDR2 as FQNEAQ (reference sequence). This CDR3 comprises 18 residues. Trimming stripped 5 bases from V and 1 base from J, with 22 bases between.

V gene TRBV6-1 combines with J gene TRBJ1-2; D is uncertain. CDR3 size: 13 residues. Germline loops: CDR1 MNHNS, CDR2 SASEGT. The V end was cut by 8 bases, the J end by 3 bases, with 13 bases between. The CDR3 protein is CASLGFVYYGYTF. In nucleotides, the CDR3 is TGTGCCAGCCTTGGATTTGTATACTATGGCTACACCTTC.

The V and J genes are TRBV4-1 and TRBJ2-3, with no clear D. V lost 3 bases and J lost 0, with 7 bases in between. Germline CDR1 and CDR2: MGHRA and YSYEKL. This CDR3 region has 14 residues. CDR3 region: CASSHFASTDTQYF. CDR3 bases: TGCGCCAGCAGCCACTTTGCCAGCACAGATACGCAGTATTTT.

By its share, this clone is medium-sized. The gene calls are TRBV6-1 and TRBJ2-7, with TRBD2 matching 8 bases. The CDR3 sequence is 16 residues long. Germline V lookup: CDR1 MNHNS, CDR2 SASEGT. With 1 base clipped from V and 0 bases from J, the junction kept 5 bases outside the gene matches. CDR3 region: CASSEVAGGPSYEQYF. The CDR3 coding sequence is TGTGCCAGCAGTGAAGTGGCGGGAGGCCCCTCCTACGAGCAGTACTTC.

The rearrangement joins TRBV6-5 to TRBJ1-2; possibly TRBD1 for D (6 bases). Trimming cost V 7 bases and J 2 bases, with 11 bases left between them. Germline CDR1 and CDR2: MNHEY and SVGAGI. The CDR3 sequence is 13 residues long. CDR3 region: CASKGTMNYGYTF. CDR3 coding DNA: TGTGCCAGCAAAGGGACAATGAACTATGGCTACACCTTC.

The chain carries TRBV27 and TRBJ2-5; a possible D gene is TRBD2 (6 bases). The CDR3 extends over 13 amino acids. The germline gives CDR1 MNHEY, CDR2 SMNVEV (reference sequence). V was pared by 8 bases and J by 5 bases, with 15 bases between. The DNA for the CDR3 is TGTGCCAGCGGCCTGGGAGGTTGGGAGACCCAGTACTTC. Protein sequence: CASGLGGWETQYF.

The V gene is TRBV7-6, the J gene TRBJ1-1, with no clear D. Per germline, CDR1 SGHVS and CDR2 FNYEAQ. The CDR3 has 13 residues. V lost 2 bases to trimming and J lost 1 base, with 5 bases between them. CDR3 residues: CASSLFANTEAFF. The CDR3 region has the DNA TGTGCCAGCAGCTTATTTGCGAACACTGAAGCTTTCTTT.

V and J are TRBV9 and TRBJ1-2, with D possibly TRBD1 on 5 matching bases. V lost 7 bases, J lost 1 base, and 11 bases lay in between. This CDR3 comprises 13 residues. Germline CDR1 SGDLS, CDR2 YYNGEE. The CDR3 reads CASGEGSNYGYTF. The CDR3 DNA is TGTGCCAGCGGAGAGGGGAGTAACTATGGCTACACCTTC.

The chain couples TRBV19 to TRBJ2-2; 8 bases are a match to TRBD2. CDR3 length: 17 amino acids. The germline V gene encodes CDR1 LNHDA and CDR2 SQIVND (reference sequence). After removal of 2 bases from V and 2 bases from J, the junction contained 7 bases not matched to a gene. CDR3 in amino acids: CASSIYRLAINTGELFF. In DNA, the CDR3 is TGTGCCAGTAGTATATATCGACTAGCGATCAACACCGGGGAGCTGTTTTTT.

The chain links TRBV7-6 to TRBJ2-1; TRBD2 matches at 11 bases. The germline V gene encodes CDR1 SGHVS and CDR2 FNYEAQ. The V segment lost 1 base and the J segment 8 bases; nucleotides outside the gene matches: 7. The CDR3 sequence is 16 residues long. The CDR3: CASSLVTSGSGYEQFF. The DNA of the CDR3 is TGTGCCAGCAGCTTAGTCACTAGCGGGAGTGGATATGAGCAGTTCTTC.

This rearrangement joins TRBV9 to TRBJ1-3, with TRBD1 matching over 7 bases. There are 13 residues in the CDR3. J lost 4 bases, V lost 5 bases, and 3 bases had no gene match. Germline V lookup: CDR1 SGDLS, CDR2 YYNGEE. This chain's CDR3 is CASRGGAGNTIYF. The CDR3 nucleotides are TGTGCCAGCAGAGGGGGCGCGGGAAACACCATATATTTT.

The rearrangement links TRBV18 to TRBJ2-2; TRBD1 matches 7 bases. Trimming cost V 10 bases and J 6 bases; bases outside gene matches: 11. This CDR3 contains 14 residues. Germline V lookup: CDR1 KGHSH, CDR2 LQKENI. The CDR3, as DNA: TGTGCCACCCTCCGACAGGGAACTCCCGGGGAGCTGTTTTTT. This sequence encodes CATLRQGTPGELFF.

This clone was seen once. The chain couples TRBV9 to TRBJ2-5, with D possibly matching TRBD1 (5 bases). Germline V gene sequence: CDR1 SGDLS, CDR2 YYNGEE. This CDR3 is 15 amino acids long. V lost 0 bases and J 0 bases, leaving 9 bases between the germline ends. CDR3 sequence reads: CASSVGPGNQETQYF. The CDR3 bases are TGTGCCAGCAGCGTAGGACCAGGGAACCAAGAGACCCAGTACTTC.

This chain joins TRBV30 and TRBJ2-3; no firm D call. The CDR3 is made up of 15 amino acids. CDR1 GTSNPN and CDR2 SVGIG come from the germline V gene (reference sequence). Between the trimmed V and J ends, which lost 0 bases and 0 bases, there was a span of 10 bases. The CDR3 spells CAWSVPHPSTDTQYF. CDR3 DNA sequence: TGTGCCTGGAGTGTACCCCATCCTAGCACAGATACGCAGTATTTT.

This clone has a single count. V gene TRBV7-2 combines with J gene TRBJ2-5; 7 bases are shared with TRBD1. The CDR3 length is 15 residues. Germline V CDR1 and CDR2: SGHTA, FQGNSA. The junction had 6 bases not matched to a gene; V was cut back by 4 bases and J by 1 base. The CDR3 loop is CASSYTRGTQETQYF. CDR3 sequence (DNA): TGTGCCAGCAGCTATACCAGGGGGACCCAAGAGACCCAGTACTTC.

This rearrangement joins TRBV27 to TRBJ2-1; the D gene is possibly TRBD2 (7 bases). The CDR3 length is 16 residues. V lost 6 bases and J 4 bases, leaving 19 bases between the germline ends. Germline V gene sequence: CDR1 MNHEY, CDR2 SMNVEV (reference sequence). CDR3 residues: CASSTGGQANYNEQFF. The CDR3 nucleotides read TGTGCCAGCAGCACGGGGGGCCAGGCAAATTACAATGAGCAGTTCTTC.

The V call is TRBV6-1, the J call TRBJ1-6; D not certain. The CDR3 contains 15 residues. Trimming stripped 1 base from V and 5 bases from J, with 9 bases between. Germline CDR1 reads MNHNS; CDR2 reads SASEGT. For the CDR3, the DNA is TGTGCCAGCAGTGAAGTTTGGGTTAATAATTCACCCCTCCACTTT. Residues: CASSEVWVNNSPLHF.